This T cell receptor beta chain was sequenced in a study of cytomegalovirus exposure and HLA in healthy donors. Study results and limitations: Earlier results showed most TCR beta V segments being productive about 87% or about 30% of the time. In a later analysis, most CMV-associated TCR beta chains appeared HLA-restricted.

As regards this clone: Antigen unknown.

Researchers ran the PCR with 60 Vbeta and 13 Jbeta primers. Assay used: immunoSEQ multiplex PCR; TCRdb lists only in-frame clones, some missing. This table holds about 99,000 clones. CDR1 is LNHDA and CDR2 is SQIVND in the germline V gene (reference sequence). The CDR3 covers 15 residues. V was pared by 5 bases and J by 2 bases, with 6 bases of the junction left unmatched. This chain links TRBV19 with TRBJ1-2; 9 nucleotides agree with TRBD1. This clonotype was sampled from a man between 40 and 49 years old in good health and CMV-seronegative. Material for sequencing was PBMCs. CDR3 in amino acids: CASSFSQGANYGYTF. The CDR3 coding sequence is TGTGCCAGTAGTTTCTCACAGGGGGCAAACTATGGCTACACCTTC.